The entry below describes one T cell receptor (beta chain). Its antigen has not been determined. Base qualities were left out, and no much larger clone turns up one base away. Using the deep immunoSEQ assay, TCR CDR3 regions were amplified from genomic DNA by multiplex PCR. For each cell subset, the extracted genomic DNA was distributed evenly across all wells of several immunoSEQ 96-well plates, and each plate served as one replicate. Each replicate PCR for sorted subsets received around 0.2 ug genomic DNA, equal to roughly 33,000 T cell genomes. Purified libraries were quantified with a Qubit 3.0 fluorometer, sized on a Bioanalyzer 2100, and re-quantified with the KAPA Library Quantification kit. A separate single-read 150-cycle Illumina NextSeq 550 flow cell was used to sequence each immunoSEQ 96-well plate. The authors' pipeline ran thus. The immunoSEQ output contained only junctional sequences without quality scores, so filtering could not match that applied to full-length reads. To assign V/J genes and CDR3, sequences were annotated against IMGT germline references using PyIR, a Python wrapper for IgBLAST v1.9. Reads were removed for weak V/J assignments (E-value above 1e-6), missing CDR3, stop codons, out-of-frame junctions, or ambiguous translated residues. V3J clonotypes were defined as sequences sharing an identical inferred V gene, J gene, and CDR3 amino acid sequence. To compute the percentage overlap between repertoires, the number of shared unique clonotypes was divided by the size of the smaller repertoire. Repertoire richness was assessed with RTK rarefaction, the Chao1 estimator, and Recon v2.1 estimates of unobserved clonotypes. Generation probabilities were computed with OLGA for all TCRbeta clonotypes obtained by the gDNA method from a handful of donors. Imported from immuneACCESS, the table was reduced by TCRdb to in-frame sequences with V and J called. These copies leave out some clones; in studies compared against another copy, an unresolved V gene accounts for under half, and the cause of the remainder is not known. Clonal size and the V and J genes are those of that table, whereas D and trimming came from the DNA. Recorded for this sample are over 950,000 clones; about 72% of them occurred a single time. The top ten constitute about 0.89% of the sample.

The donors were healthy, HIV-negative adults who had no recently reported acute infections or vaccinations. All donors were Caucasian adults living in Nashville, Tennessee, USA. Magnetic negative selection was used to enrich CD4+ T cells, after which naive cells were positively selected on CD45RA and the negative fraction became the memory subset. Blood was collected by leukapheresis, and PBMCs were isolated by Ficoll-Histopaque density gradient centrifugation and then cryopreserved in liquid nitrogen vapor phase. Analytical flow cytometry was used to check the purity and quantity of each magnetically sorted T cell population. Genomic DNA was isolated from each sorted fraction and quantified by UV absorbance on a Nanodrop 2000c. At the junction V is shortened by 1 base and J by 5 bases, with 14 bases in between. The CDR3 numbers 15 residues from cysteine through phenylalanine. Of all the DNA, just the CDR3 is kept, 45 bases in frame from base 1. The germline V gene provides CDR1 SGHTA and CDR2 FQGNSA.

The record originates from a study of shared clonotypes between healthy human individuals (dated by TCRdb to about 2020). Regarding the complete study: A couple of women and three men aged 18 to 49 years were included in the cohort. Each donor's leukapheresis produced roughly between roughly 0.85 and 10 billion PBMCs. Per donor, three plates each were used for CD4 naive and CD4 memory, two for CD8 naive, and one for CD8 memory. To estimate repertoire size and how much clonotype sharing occurs between individuals, the study deeply sequenced the blood TCR repertoires of about five healthy adults. To increase sequencing depth and limit assay-specific biases, TCR repertoire library preparation and sequencing were carried out by different laboratories using diverse techniques. Overall study outcomes, separate from this receptor: Based on pairwise subsampling, the degree of clonotype sharing among donors was expected to be affected by sequencing depth. Because the study included only a small number of donors, the genetic and exposure-history diversity represented was limited. Sharing across four donors was observed for roughly 5% of naive CD4, 3% to 3.5% of naive CD8, over 2% of memory CD4, and about 0.4% of memory CD8 clonotypes. Sampling was restricted to blood, and TCR repertoires in tissue are likely to differ from TCR repertoires in blood. Naive subsets generally had larger estimated clonotype richness than memory subsets. Rarefaction of sorted-subset datasets indicated incomplete sequencing despite the large sequencing depth. Clonotypes shared by all four sorted-subset donors showed higher generation probabilities than non-shared clonotypes.

Sequenced sample: memory CD4+ T cells from PBMCs. The meaning of the sample's cell subset or site label: CD45RA-negative fraction. The receptor was isolated from a man younger than 35 in good health. Some clones in this sample may be carry-over from other donors' samples. The chain links TRBV7-2 with TRBJ1-1; the D gene cannot be resolved reliably. The CDR3 amino acid sequence is: CASSLEVTVVTEAFF. In nucleotide form, the sequence is TGTGCCAGCAGCTTAGAGGTGACGGTGGTGACTGAAGCTTTCTTT.